These 20 T cell receptor beta chains share one sample of origin, sequenced in a study of cytomegalovirus exposure and HLA in healthy donors. 60 Vbeta and 13 Jbeta primers were used in PCR. Using immunoSEQ multiplex PCR, the repertoire was profiled, and TCRdb retains in-frame clones only, with some absent. The data hold about 81,000 clones, with more than 60% observed a single time. What was sequenced was PBMCs. Every receptor here comes from a man aged 50 to 60 in good health and CMV-seropositive.

The chain links TRBV4-2 to TRBJ2-3; 8 nucleotides line up with TRBD2. J gave up 4 bases and V 6 bases, and 9 bases lay outside the gene matches. The length of the CDR3 is 15 residues. Germline V gene sequence: CDR1 LGHNA, CDR2 YNFKEQ. CDR3 DNA: TGTGCCAGCAGAGCTTCAGCGGGAGTATCAGATACGCAGTATTTT. As protein: CASRASAGVSDTQYF.

The V call is TRBV18, the J call TRBJ2-1, with 10 bases that match TRBD2. The length of the CDR3 is 16 residues. Germline loops: CDR1 KGHSH, CDR2 LQKENI. The junction had 6 bases not matched to a gene; V was cut back by 5 bases and J by 2 bases. The CDR3 loop reads CASSSNLAGAYNEQFF. CDR3 coding DNA: TGTGCCAGCTCATCGAATCTAGCGGGAGCCTACAATGAGCAGTTCTTC.

The genes are TRBV7-9 and TRBJ2-2; a possible D gene is TRBD2 (6 bases). Trimming pared 1 base from V and 14 bases from J, leaving 11 bases between. The CDR3 is 12 amino acids. CDR1 SEHNR and CDR2 FQNEAQ come from the germline V gene (reference sequence). The CDR3 coding sequence is TGTGCCAGCAGCTTAGGATCCGGGAGACTGTTTTTT. This gives the protein CASSLGSGRLFF.

Remarks on this clone: An end of the junction does not agree with germline; a read error may underlie this. This chain uses TRBV10-3 with TRBJ2-4, with TRBD1 as a possible D gene (5 bases). This CDR3 is 14 amino acids long. Germline V gene data show CDR1 as ENHRY and CDR2 as SYGVKD. CDR3 DNA sequence: TGTGCCATCAGTGAAGGGGTAGTAGGAAACAGTCAGTACTTC. It is translated as CAISEGVVGNSQYF.

Only one count was recorded for this clone. V and J are TRBV5-4 and TRBJ2-7, with TRBD1 matching 8 bases. CDR1 SGHNT and CDR2 YYREEE come from the germline V gene (reference sequence). This CDR3 is 14 amino acids long. The junction had 5 bases not matched to a gene; V was cut back by 2 bases and J by 4 bases. The CDR3 nucleotides are TGTGCCAGCAGCTTACAGGGGGGAAAGTACGAGCAGTACTTC. Protein sequence: CASSLQGGKYEQYF.

The chain links TRBV5-1 to TRBJ1-1, with TRBD1 matching over 8 bases. The V segment lost 4 bases and the J segment 3 bases; nucleotides outside the gene matches: 5. The CDR3 covers 14 residues. Germline CDR1 SGHRS, CDR2 YFSETQ. As DNA, the CDR3 is TGCGCCAGCAGCCTCCAGGGGGCGGACACTGAAGCTTTCTTT. Translated, it gives CASSLQGADTEAFF.

This sequence joins TRBV15 and TRBJ1-2, with D unclear. V lost 0 bases and J lost 6, with 17 bases in between. CDR1 is LNHNV, CDR2 YYDKDF, per germline (reference sequence). This CDR3 comprises 16 residues. The CDR3 protein is CATSRDLTTSMHGYTF. CDR3 sequence (DNA): TGTGCCACCAGCAGAGATCTTACCACCAGTATGCATGGCTACACCTTC.

The chain carries TRBV30 and TRBJ1-1; no firm D call. The germline gives CDR1 GTSNPN, CDR2 SVGIG (reference sequence). V dropped 2 bases and J dropped 4 bases, with 11 bases sitting between them. This CDR3 is 13 amino acids long. Here the CDR3 DNA reads TGTGCCTGGAGTCTAGGCCAGTCCACTGAAGCTTTCTTT. Translation: CAWSLGQSTEAFF.

This sequence joins TRBV11-3 and TRBJ1-4; possibly TRBD1 for D (5 bases). CDR1 and CDR2 (germline): SGHNT, YENEEA. This CDR3 has 13 residues. Trimming cost V 5 bases and J 2 bases, with 6 bases left between them. Here the CDR3 reads CASSAGTNEKLFF. As DNA, the CDR3 is TGTGCCAGCAGCGCAGGGACTAATGAAAAACTGTTTTTT.

V usage is TRBV29-1 and J usage is TRBJ2-1, with D uncertain. V was shortened by 4 bases and J by 3 bases, with 4 bases between the two germline ends. This CDR3 has 11 residues. Germline assignment: CDR1 SQVTM and CDR2 ANQGSEA. CDR3 loop: CSVGNYNEQFF. The CDR3 region has the DNA TGCAGCGTTGGTAACTACAATGAGCAGTTCTTC.

J is TRBJ2-1 and V is TRBV15; the D is unclear. CDR3 size: 16 residues. V was clipped by 0 bases and J by 0 bases, with 9 bases between them. Germline assignment: CDR1 LNHNV and CDR2 YYDKDF (reference sequence). CDR3 nucleotides: TGTGCCACCAGCAGAGACTTGGCCCCCTCCTACAATGAGCAGTTCTTC. This translates into CATSRDLAPSYNEQFF.

This chain connects TRBV27 to TRBJ2-1; D ambiguous. Trimming took 6 bases from V and 1 from J, leaving 13 bases between them. The germline V gene encodes CDR1 MNHEY and CDR2 SMNVEV (reference sequence). The CDR3 has 15 residues. CDR3 sequence reads: CASRIGSISYNEQFF. For the CDR3, the DNA is TGTGCCAGCAGGATCGGGTCAATTTCCTACAATGAGCAGTTCTTC.

This clone was observed a handful of times. V gene TRBV28 combines with J gene TRBJ2-7, with TRBD1 identical over 9 bases. Per the germline V gene, CDR1 is MDHEN and CDR2 is SYDVKM. V trimming: 3 bases; J trimming: 2 bases; junction bases outside the gene matches: 5. CDR3 length: 15 amino acids. The CDR3 here is CASSFGGTGTYEQYF. In DNA, the CDR3 is TGTGCCAGCAGTTTTGGGGGGACAGGGACCTACGAGCAGTACTTC.

The chain employs TRBV30 and TRBJ2-2; 7 nucleotides agree with TRBD2. The CDR3 has 18 residues. CDR1 is GTSNPN and CDR2 is SVGIG in the germline V gene (reference sequence). J lost 0 bases, V lost 3 bases, and 13 bases had no gene match. CDR3 coding DNA: TGTGCCTGGAGGAACTTAGCGGGTAGAGGGGCGAACACCGGGGAGCTGTTTTTT. Amino acids: CAWRNLAGRGANTGELFF.

This chain uses TRBV25-1 with TRBJ1-1, with TRBD1 identical over 7 bases. The CDR3 consists of 17 residues. After removal of 1 base from V and 4 bases from J, the junction contained 12 bases not matched to a gene. The V gene's germline CDR1 is MGHDK and CDR2 SYGVNS. CDR3 region: CASSESWADRAATEAFF. DNA of the CDR3: TGTGCCAGCAGTGAATCGTGGGCAGACAGGGCCGCCACTGAAGCTTTCTTT. The variable domain in full, with the rest retrieved from reference TRBV25-1 and TRBJ1-1, is EADIYQTPRYLVIGTGKKITLECSQTMGHDKMYWYQQDPGMELHLIHYSYGVNSTEKGDLSSESTVSRIRTEHFPLTLESARPSHTSQYLCASSESWADRAATEAFFGQGTRLTVV.

The CDR3 DNA reads TGTGCCAGCAGTTTGGATCGGAGGGGTGAAAAACTGTTTTTT. The encoded protein is CASSLDRRGEKLFF. V is TRBV27 and J is TRBJ1-4; maybe TRBD1 (5 bases). Between the trimmed V and J ends, which lost 3 bases and 7 bases, there was a span of 12 bases. This CDR3 spans 14 amino acids. Germline lookup yields CDR1 MNHEY and CDR2 SMNVEV (reference sequence).

V gene TRBV6-1 combines with J gene TRBJ1-2, with D maybe TRBD1 (6 bases). Germline V lookup: CDR1 MNHNS, CDR2 SASEGT. V was clipped by 5 bases and J by 4 bases, with 14 bases between them. This CDR3 has 14 residues. Here the CDR3 DNA reads TGTGCCAGCAGTCGGGCTGGACAGTCCTATGGCTACACCTTC. It translates to CASSRAGQSYGYTF.

This clone was observed a few times. Compared with germline, one end of the junction differs, possibly owing to a read error. V and J are TRBV7-9 and TRBJ2-3, with 10 bases identical to TRBD2. Germline CDR1 is SEHNR and CDR2 is FQNEAQ (reference sequence). CDR3 size: 14 residues. The CDR3 sequence is CASSVAGGSDTQYF. DNA for the CDR3: TGTGCCAGCAGCGTAGCGGGAGGTTCAGATACGCAGTATTTT.

This chain uses TRBV10-2 with TRBJ2-1; 10 nucleotides match TRBD2. V lost 6 bases to trimming and J lost 1 base; unmatched junction nucleotides: 6. CDR3 length: 16 amino acids. The V gene's germline CDR1 is WSHSY and CDR2 SAAADI. As DNA, the CDR3 is TGCGCCAGCAGGGCCGGGACTAGCGCGTCCTACAATGAGCAGTTCTTC. Amino acids: CASRAGTSASYNEQFF.

The gene calls are TRBV5-1 and TRBJ1-1; TRBD1 is a possible D gene (6 bases). This CDR3 is built from 18 residues. Germline loops: CDR1 SGHRS, CDR2 YFSETQ. Trimming left V 0 bases short and J 0 bases short, with 18 bases between. The DNA for the CDR3 is TGCGCCAGCAGCTTGGTGGGGGGGGGCCCGCTAATGAACACTGAAGCTTTCTTT. Translation: CASSLVGGGPLMNTEAFF.